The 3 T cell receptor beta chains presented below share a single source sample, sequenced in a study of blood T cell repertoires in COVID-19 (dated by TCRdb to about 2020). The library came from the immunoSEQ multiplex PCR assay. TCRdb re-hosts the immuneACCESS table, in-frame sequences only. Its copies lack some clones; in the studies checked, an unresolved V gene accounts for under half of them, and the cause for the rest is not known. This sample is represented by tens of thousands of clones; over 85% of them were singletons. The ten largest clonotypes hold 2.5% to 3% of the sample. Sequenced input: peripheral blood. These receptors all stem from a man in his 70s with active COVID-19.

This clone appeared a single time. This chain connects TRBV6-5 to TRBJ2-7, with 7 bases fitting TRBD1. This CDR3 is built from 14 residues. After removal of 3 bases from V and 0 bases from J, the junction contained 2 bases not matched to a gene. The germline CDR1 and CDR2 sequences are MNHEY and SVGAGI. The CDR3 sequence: CASSYWDSSYEQYF. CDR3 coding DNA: TGTGCCAGCAGTTATTGGGACAGCTCCTACGAGCAGTACTTC.

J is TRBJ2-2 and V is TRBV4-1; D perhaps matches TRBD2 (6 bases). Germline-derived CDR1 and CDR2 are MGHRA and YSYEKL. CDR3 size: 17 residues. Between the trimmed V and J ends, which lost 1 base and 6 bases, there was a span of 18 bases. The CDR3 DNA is TGCGCCAGCAGCCAAGGAAGAGGGGACTCTCGAGCCGGGGAGCTGTTTTTT. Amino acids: CASSQGRGDSRAGELFF.

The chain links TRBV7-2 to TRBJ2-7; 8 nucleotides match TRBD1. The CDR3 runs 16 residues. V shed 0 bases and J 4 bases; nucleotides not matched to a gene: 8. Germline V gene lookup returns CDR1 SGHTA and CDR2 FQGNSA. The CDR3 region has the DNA TGTGCCAGCAGCTTAGCACCTAACAGGGGGTATTACGAGCAGTACTTC. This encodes CASSLAPNRGYYEQYF.